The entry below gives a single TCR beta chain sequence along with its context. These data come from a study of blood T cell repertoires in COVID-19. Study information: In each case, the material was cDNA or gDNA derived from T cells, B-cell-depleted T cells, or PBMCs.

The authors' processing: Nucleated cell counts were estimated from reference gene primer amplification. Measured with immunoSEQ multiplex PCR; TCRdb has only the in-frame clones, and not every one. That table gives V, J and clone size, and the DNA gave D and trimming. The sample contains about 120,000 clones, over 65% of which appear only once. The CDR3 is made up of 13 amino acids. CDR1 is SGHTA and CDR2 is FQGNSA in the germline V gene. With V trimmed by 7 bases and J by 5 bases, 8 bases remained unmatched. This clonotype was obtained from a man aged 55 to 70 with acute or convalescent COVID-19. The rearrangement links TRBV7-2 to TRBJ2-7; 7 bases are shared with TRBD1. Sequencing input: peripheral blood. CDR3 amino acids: CASIPTGWNEQYF. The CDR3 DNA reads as TGTGCCAGCATCCCGACAGGGTGGAACGAGCAGTACTTC.